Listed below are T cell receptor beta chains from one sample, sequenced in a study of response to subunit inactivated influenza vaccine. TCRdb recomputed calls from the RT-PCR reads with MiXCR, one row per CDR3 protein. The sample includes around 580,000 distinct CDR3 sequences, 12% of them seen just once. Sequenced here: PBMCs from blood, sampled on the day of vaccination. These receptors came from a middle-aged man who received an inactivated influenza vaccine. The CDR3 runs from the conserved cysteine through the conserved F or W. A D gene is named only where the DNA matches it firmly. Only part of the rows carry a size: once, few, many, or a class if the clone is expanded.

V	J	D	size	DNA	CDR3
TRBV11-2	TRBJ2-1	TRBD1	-	TGTGCCAGCAGCTTGGCCCAGGGCAGGGGGCTGAATGAGCAGTTCTTC	CASSLAQGRGLNEQFF
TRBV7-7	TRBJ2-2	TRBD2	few	TGTGCCAGCAGGGGCGGGAGCACCGGGGAGCTGTTTTTT	CASRGGSTGELFF
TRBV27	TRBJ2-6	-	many	TGTGCCAGCAAACGGGGAGCCAACGTCCTGACTTTC	CASKRGANVLTF
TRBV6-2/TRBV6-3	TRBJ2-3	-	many	TGTGCCAGCAGTTACCCTACCGAAGGACTCACAGATACGCAGTATTTT	CASSYPTEGLTDTQYF
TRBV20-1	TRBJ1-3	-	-	TGCTGTGCTAGAGAAACCCGGGGGGGGCTCTCTGGAAACACCATATATTTT	CCARETRGGLSGNTIYF
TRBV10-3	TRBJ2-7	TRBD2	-	TGTGCCGTAGCCTCTGGACTAGCCAGCTCCTACGAGCAGTACTTC	CAVASGLASSYEQYF
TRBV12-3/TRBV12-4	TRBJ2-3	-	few	TGTGCCAGCAGTTTTAGTGGATACACAGATACGCAGTATTTT	CASSFSGYTDTQYF
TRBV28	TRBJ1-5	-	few	TGTGCCAGCCGAAGTGGGGGCAATCAGCCCCAGCATTTT	CASRSGGNQPQHF
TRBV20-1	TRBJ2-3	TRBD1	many	TGCAGTGCCCCGGGACAGGGTGGCACAGATACGCAGTATTTT	CSAPGQGGTDTQYF
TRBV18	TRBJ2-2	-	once	TGTGCCAGCTCACCAAACAGGCCTAACACCGGGGAGCCGTTTTTT	CASSPNRPNTGEPFF
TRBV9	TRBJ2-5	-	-	TGTGCCAGCAGCGTAGGACCCTCGGCGGGGAGGGAGACCCAGTACTTC	CASSVGPSAGRETQYF
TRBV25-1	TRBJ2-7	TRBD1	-	TGTGCCAGCAGTGAACCTGGGACAGGGGAACTCGAGCAGTACTTC	CASSEPGTGELEQYF
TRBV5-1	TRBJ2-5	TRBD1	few	TGCGCCAGCAGCTTGGAACAGGGGAGCATGGAGACCCAGTACTTC	CASSLEQGSMETQYF
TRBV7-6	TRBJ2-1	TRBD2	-	TGTGCCAGCAGCTTGGGGACTAGCGGGATAAATGAGCAGTTCTTC	CASSLGTSGINEQFF
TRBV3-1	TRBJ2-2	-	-	TGTGCCAGCACCCTTTGGTCACACTCGACCGGGGAGCTGTTTTTT	CASTLWSHSTGELFF
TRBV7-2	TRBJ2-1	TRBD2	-	TGTGCCAGCAGCTTAGTTGGGTCTAGCGGGAGGAATGAGCAGTTCTTC	CASSLVGSSGRNEQFF
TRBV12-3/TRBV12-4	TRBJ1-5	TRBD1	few	TGTGCCAGCAGGCTACGAGAGGGGGCATTTCAGCCCCAGCATTTT	CASRLREGAFQPQHF
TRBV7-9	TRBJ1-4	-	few	TGTGCCAGCAGCTCCATCCAAGGGAGGGCGAATGAAAAACTGTTTTTT	CASSSIQGRANEKLFF
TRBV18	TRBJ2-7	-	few	TGTGCCAGCTCCCCCCCCGGGGGCAGGCAAGGGAACGAGCAGTACTTC	CASSPPGGRQGNEQYF
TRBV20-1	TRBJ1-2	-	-	TGCAGTGGGGGATCGAACTATGGCTACACCTTC	CSGGSNYGYTF
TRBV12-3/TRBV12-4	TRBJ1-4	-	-	TGTGCCAGCAGGCGGACAGCCTTTTCTGAAAAACTGTTTTTT	CASRRTAFSEKLFF
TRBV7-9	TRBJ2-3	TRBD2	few	TGTGCCAGCGGGAGGGGCGCAGATACGCAGTATTTT	CASGRGADTQYF
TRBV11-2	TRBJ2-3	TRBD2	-	TGTGCCAGCAGCTTAGAGGGGCTGGGACTAGCGGGGGGAAGTAGCACAGATACGCAGTATTTT	CASSLEGLGLAGGSSTDTQYF
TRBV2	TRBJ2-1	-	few	TGTGCCAGCCGCCCCCCTAGCCATGAGCAGTTCTTC	CASRPPSHEQFF
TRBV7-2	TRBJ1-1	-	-	TGTGCCAGCAGCTTAGTGGCCCCGAACACTGAAGCTTTCTTT	CASSLVAPNTEAFF
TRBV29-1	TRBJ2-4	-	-	TGCAGCGTTGGAAACAGGGTCGGAAACATTCAGTACTTC	CSVGNRVGNIQYF
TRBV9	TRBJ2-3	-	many	TGTGCCAGCAGCGTAGCTCACAGTGGGGATACGCAGTATTTT	CASSVAHSGDTQYF
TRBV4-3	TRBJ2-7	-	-	TGCGCCAGCAGCCGCCTACGGGGGACAGTCTACGAGCAGTACTTC	CASSRLRGTVYEQYF
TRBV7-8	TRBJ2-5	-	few	TGTGCCAGCAGCTCCTTACCCGGGATCCGACAAGAGACCCAGTACTTC	CASSSLPGIRQETQYF
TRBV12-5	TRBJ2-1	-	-	TGTGCTACGTCGCTGGGGCTCAATGAGCAGTTCTTC	CATSLGLNEQFF
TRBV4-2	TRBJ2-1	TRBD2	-	TGTGCCAGCAGCCAAGATTCGGCTAGCGGATACAATGAGCAGTTCTTC	CASSQDSASGYNEQFF
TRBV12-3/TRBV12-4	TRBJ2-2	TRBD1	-	TGTGCCAGCAGTTTAATGCAAGGACAGGGTGCCGGGGAGCTGTTTTTT	CASSLMQGQGAGELFF
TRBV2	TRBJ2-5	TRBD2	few	TGTGCCAGCAGTGACCGACTAGCGGGGGGGCTTGAGACCCAGTACTTC	CASSDRLAGGLETQYF
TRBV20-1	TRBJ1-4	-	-	TGCAGTGCCCCCTCGTCAGGACCGAATAATGAAAAACTGTTTTTT	CSAPSSGPNNEKLFF
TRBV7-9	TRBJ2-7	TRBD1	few	TGTGCCAGCAGCACGCCGGGACAGCCTTACGAGCAGTACTTC	CASSTPGQPYEQYF
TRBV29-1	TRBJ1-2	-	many	TGCAGCGTTGAAGGAGTGGAGCGGGCGGGTGGCTACACCTTC	CSVEGVERAGGYTF
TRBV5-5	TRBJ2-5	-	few	TGTGCCAGCAGCCCTGGGCACACGTACCAAGAGACCCAGTACTTC	CASSPGHTYQETQYF
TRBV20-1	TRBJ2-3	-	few	TGCAGTGCCAATTTGGCGGGGAGCACAGATACGCAGTATTTT	CSANLAGSTDTQYF
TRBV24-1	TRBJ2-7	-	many	TGTGCCACCGGGCGGGACGGGTCCTACGAGCAGTACTTC	CATGRDGSYEQYF
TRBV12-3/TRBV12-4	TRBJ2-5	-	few	TGTGCCAGCAGTTTTCTTAGGCGGGAGACCCAGTACTTC	CASSFLRRETQYF